This T cell receptor beta chain came from a study of blood T cell repertoires in COVID-19. Study-level background: Collection of acute and convalescent COVID-19 samples took place in the United States, Italy and Spain. Sample material is recorded as cDNA or gDNA derived from T cells, B-cell-depleted T cells, or PBMCs.

How the authors handled the data: Nucleated cell counts were estimated from reference gene primer amplification. The assay was immunoSEQ multiplex PCR, and TCRdb's table has in-frame clones only and misses some. V and J calls and clone size are given by that table; D and trimming were obtained from the DNA. Of about 220,000 clones in the sample, 80% to 85% were seen once. Per germline, CDR1 MDHEN and CDR2 SYDVKM. V was pared by 6 bases and J by 5 bases, with 22 bases between. There are 16 residues in the CDR3. Sequenced material: peripheral blood. The clonotype was recovered from a woman aged 25 to 39 who had recovered from COVID-19. The chain links TRBV28 to TRBJ2-5; weak D call: TRBD2 (6 bases). This CDR3 reads CASRSTILASRETQYF. Written as DNA, the CDR3 is TGTGCCAGCAGATCCACCATCCTAGCGAGCCGGGAGACCCAGTACTTC.